This TCR beta chain emerged from a study of blood T cell repertoires in COVID-19 (dated by TCRdb to about 2020). Broadly, across the study: Collaborator samples came from the United States, Italy and Spain and covered acute and convalescent phases of COVID-19. The prospective study material was composed of cDNA or gDNA derived from T cells, B-cell-depleted T cells, or PBMCs. The dataset comprised deeply sampled blood TCRbeta repertoires from subjects exposed to, actively infected with, or recovered from COVID-19. A freely available public database, intended as a resource for researchers studying the immune response to SARS-CoV-2, is where the repertoires were released. The samples were drawn from two sources: the first 160 participants of the ongoing ImmuneRACE study, and 1,000 to 1,500 subjects contributed by 6 global collaborators. A de-identified subject ID, COVID-19 status, age in years and sex were almost always included in the sample metadata. Where available, HLA class I and class II types were obtained from metadata supplied by the sample provider rather than from assay-based typing.

As to this clone: Its antigen remains unidentified. No clone much larger than this one lies a single base away; base qualities are absent.

TCRbeta CDR3 regions were amplified from genomic DNA by means of the immunoSEQ Assay, a bias-controlled multiplex PCR. Turning to the authors' computational methods: The number of nucleated cells in each sample was estimated by amplification of reference gene primers within the assay. To quantify the absolute abundance of each unique TCRbeta CDR3 rearrangement, sequence reads were collapsed and filtered. Productive Simpson clonality was computed per sample as the square root of Simpson's diversity index over productive rearrangements. Sourced from immuneACCESS, this table was stored by TCRdb with only in-frame sequences that have V and J called. A share of the clones is absent; for the studies checked, an unresolved V gene accounts for under half, and the remainder has no known explanation. The V and J calls and clone size come from that table; D and trimming were worked out from the DNA. This sample lists approximately 140,000 clones; about three quarters were detected once. Roughly 14% of the sample is taken by the ten largest.

Whole blood was collected in K2EDTA tubes by collaborating institutions according to the institutions' own protocols. For TCRbeta analysis, collaborator samples were shipped as frozen whole blood, as isolated PBMCs, or as DNA extracted from either sample type. Via the germline V gene (reference sequence), CDR1 is SGHAT and CDR2 FQDESV. Unmatched junction bases come to 3, with V trimmed by 4 bases and J by 9 bases. The CDR3 contains 12 residues, cysteine and phenylalanine counted. The read is trimmed to its CDR3 DNA, 36 bases read in frame from base 1. The study at large found these results: The amount of clinical and demographic metadata varied by source and participant and was provided uncurated.

The sample comprised peripheral blood. The receptor was isolated from an older man with acute or convalescent COVID-19. The rearrangement joined TRBV11-1 to TRBJ2-1, with TRBD2 matching 7 junction bases. The nucleotide sequence is TGTGCCAGCAGCTCGTCGGGGGGTGAGCAGTTCTTC. The translation is CASSSSGGEQFF.